Presented here are 29 T cell receptor beta chains from one specimen sequenced in a study of shared clonotypes between healthy human individuals. Measured with immunoSEQ multiplex PCR; TCRdb has only the in-frame clones, and not every one. The sample includes about 2,200,000 clones, about 92% of them seen just once. Terminally differentiated effector memory CD45RA+ cells were left out of the naive CD8 fraction, which was CD45RO-negative and positively selected for CCR7. Input material: naive CD8+ T cells from PBMCs. Receptor source: a man between 18 and 29 years old in good health. Some clones in this sample may be carry-over from other donors' samples.

The chain couples TRBV19 to TRBJ2-6; D is unresolved. Germline lookup yields CDR1 LNHDA and CDR2 SQIVND (reference sequence). This CDR3 is built from 15 residues. Trimming stripped 5 bases from V and 2 bases from J, with 10 bases between. The CDR3 nucleotides are TGTGCCAGTAGTCCGCTAAAGGCTGGGGCCAACGTCCTGACTTTC. This encodes CASSPLKAGANVLTF.

The chain links TRBV5-5 to TRBJ1-1, with 9 positions matching TRBD1. CDR1 and CDR2 from the germline V gene are SGHKS and YYEKEE (reference sequence). CDR3 length equals 14 residues. The trim removed 3 bases at V and 3 bases at J, leaving 3 bases unmatched. The CDR3 is CASSSDRGYTEAFF. DNA of the CDR3: TGTGCCAGCAGCTCCGACAGGGGGTACACTGAAGCTTTCTTT.

V usage is TRBV14 and J usage is TRBJ2-1, with unresolved D. CDR3 length equals 15 residues. The V gene lost 1 base and the J gene lost 5 bases, with 12 bases spanning the gap. Germline V gives CDR1 SGHDN, CDR2 FVKESK. CDR3 region: CASSQGRNDDNEQFF. DNA for the CDR3: TGTGCCAGCAGCCAAGGACGGAACGACGACAATGAGCAGTTCTTC.

V usage is TRBV10-2 and J usage is TRBJ1-1; D ambiguous. This CDR3 is 12 amino acids long. Trimming took off 3 bases at V and 8 bases at J, with 10 bases between the two ends. Per the germline V gene, CDR1 is WSHSY and CDR2 is SAAADI. In DNA form, the CDR3 reads TGCGCCAGCAGTGAATACATTGTGGAAGCTTTCTTT. It yields the protein CASSEYIVEAFF.

The chain joins TRBV10-1 to TRBJ1-5; D is unclear. V was trimmed by 0 bases and J by 3 bases, leaving 9 bases between them. CDR3 length: 15 residues. The germline V gene encodes CDR1 WNHNN and CDR2 SYGVQD (reference sequence). CDR3 nucleotides: TGCGCCAGCAGTGAGTCCATCAAGCACAATCAGCCCCAGCATTTT. This codes for CASSESIKHNQPQHF.

Notes on this clone: Other nucleotide sequences in the sample specify the same CDR3. V gene TRBV28 combines with J gene TRBJ2-1; maybe TRBD2 (5 bases). Germline V gene lookup returns CDR1 MDHEN and CDR2 SYDVKM. This CDR3 contains 12 residues. V was pared by 3 bases and J by 5 bases, with 5 bases between. The CDR3 sequence is CASSFGDNEQFF. The CDR3 region has the DNA TGTGCCAGCAGTTTCGGGGACAATGAGCAGTTCTTC.

The gene calls are TRBV9 and TRBJ2-2; 9 nucleotides line up with TRBD1. Germline-derived CDR1 and CDR2 are SGDLS and YYNGEE. CDR3 length: 17 residues. The trim removed 2 bases at V and 4 bases at J, leaving 9 bases unmatched. CDR3 in amino acids: CASSVQYGTGSTGELFF. CDR3 in DNA: TGTGCCAGCAGCGTCCAGTATGGGACAGGGAGCACCGGGGAGCTGTTTTTT.

CDR3: CASSSLAGGSTGELFF. As DNA, the CDR3 is TGTGCCAGCAGTTCTCTAGCGGGAGGTAGTACCGGGGAGCTGTTTTTT. The rearrangement joins TRBV27 to TRBJ2-2; 11 positions agree with TRBD2. The ends lost 4 bases at V and 5 bases at J; junction bases unmatched: 6. The CDR3 is 16 amino acids. Germline CDR1 and CDR2: MNHEY and SMNVEV (reference sequence).

The chain uses TRBV7-9 and TRBJ1-4; D remains ambiguous. V lost 5 bases and J 8 bases, leaving 9 bases between the germline ends. This CDR3 has 12 residues. In germline, CDR1 is SEHNR, CDR2 FQNEAQ (reference sequence). For the CDR3, the DNA is TGTGCCAGCAGCCCCCCTGGGGAAAAACTGTTTTTT. Translating it yields CASSPPGEKLFF.

The chain uses TRBV28 and TRBJ2-1; D remains ambiguous. Germline-derived CDR1 and CDR2 are MDHEN and SYDVKM. This CDR3 comprises 16 residues. V lost 3 bases and J lost 3, with 15 bases in between. In DNA, the CDR3 is TGTGCCAGCAGTTTGGTTATGGAAGGGTACTACAATGAGCAGTTCTTC. Protein sequence: CASSLVMEGYYNEQFF.

The chain has TRBV27 and TRBJ2-7; D is perhaps TRBD1 (5 bases). CDR3 length: 14 residues. Germline values: CDR1 MNHEY, CDR2 SMNVEV (reference sequence). V dropped 7 bases and J dropped 2 bases, with 15 bases sitting between them. The CDR3: CASTSQGSAYEQYF. In DNA, the CDR3 is TGTGCCAGCACCTCCCAGGGATCGGCCTACGAGCAGTACTTC.

The chain carries TRBV27 and TRBJ2-1, with 10 bases matching TRBD2. V trimming: 4 bases; J trimming: 7 bases; junction bases outside the gene matches: 4. CDR1 is MNHEY and CDR2 is SMNVEV in the germline V gene (reference sequence). The CDR3 is 14 residues long. CDR3 amino acids: CASSYSAGGNEQFF. The DNA of the CDR3 is TGTGCCAGCAGTTACTCAGCGGGAGGGAATGAGCAGTTCTTC.

This clone has a single count. The identical CDR3 is also encoded by other nucleotide sequences in the sample. The chain couples TRBV9 to TRBJ1-4; TRBD1 matches 7 bases. This CDR3 is built from 15 residues. Per the germline V gene, CDR1 is SGDLS and CDR2 is YYNGEE. The trim removed 0 bases at V and 3 bases at J, leaving 2 bases unmatched. CDR3 sequence reads: CASSVAGTANEKLFF. CDR3 in DNA: TGTGCCAGCAGCGTAGCAGGGACAGCTAATGAAAAACTGTTTTTT.

The rearrangement joins TRBV29-1 to TRBJ2-1; TRBD2 agrees at 7 bases. CDR3 length equals 15 residues. CDR1 is SQVTM, CDR2 ANQGSEA, per germline. V lost 3 bases to trimming and J lost 6 bases; unmatched junction nucleotides: 11. The CDR3 DNA reads as TGCAGCGTTGAGTCCGTGCGGGAGCCATCCAATGAGCAGTTCTTC. Translation: CSVESVREPSNEQFF.

V usage is TRBV4-3 and J usage is TRBJ2-5, with a weak D call TRBD1 (6 bases). Germline loops: CDR1 LGHNA, CDR2 YSLEER. The CDR3 has 16 amino acids. V lost 1 base and J lost 5, with 17 bases in between. CDR3 DNA sequence: TGCGCCAGCAGCCAAGTGGCACAGGGTGTAAGGGAGACCCAGTACTTC. This sequence encodes CASSQVAQGVRETQYF.

This chain uses TRBV4-2 with TRBJ1-3, with unresolved D. The V gene's germline CDR1 is LGHNA and CDR2 YNFKEQ. The CDR3 contains 13 residues. Trimming pared 1 base from V and 4 bases from J, leaving 5 bases between. The CDR3 bases are TGTGCCAGCAGCCAAGGGTCCGGAAACACCATATATTTT. Protein sequence: CASSQGSGNTIYF.

This chain joins TRBV4-1 and TRBJ2-7; D might be TRBD1 or TRBD2, each matching 5 bases. The CDR3 is 15 amino acids. Germline assignment: CDR1 MGHRA and CDR2 YSYEKL. Trimming cost V 5 bases and J 2 bases, with 16 bases left between them. The CDR3 nucleotides read TGCGCCAGCAGCGGTGAGAACGGGGCCCCCTACGAGCAGTACTTC. Its protein is CASSGENGAPYEQYF.

Regarding this clone: At the DNA level, this CDR3 is encoded by other sequences in the same sample as well. This chain connects TRBV6-6 to TRBJ2-7, with D possibly matching TRBD1 (5 bases). The germline CDR1 and CDR2 sequences are MNHNY and SVGAGI (reference sequence). The CDR3 runs to 15 residues. Trimming pared 0 bases from V and 2 bases from J, leaving 11 bases between. For the CDR3, the DNA is TGTGCCAGCAGTTACTCCGCAGGGCGGACCTACGAGCAGTACTTC. It codes for CASSYSAGRTYEQYF.

V is TRBV7-9 and J is TRBJ2-1, with D tentatively TRBD1 (6 bases). Germline V gives CDR1 SEHNR, CDR2 FQNEAQ (reference sequence). Trimming took 7 bases from V and 2 from J, leaving 21 bases between them. This CDR3 has 17 amino acids. For the CDR3, the DNA is TGTGCCAGCACGCAGGGGACACCGGTAGTCCCCTACAATGAGCAGTTCTTC. As protein: CASTQGTPVVPYNEQFF.

This sequence joins TRBV10-2 and TRBJ2-3; no clear D gene. Germline V gene data show CDR1 as WSHSY and CDR2 as SAAADI. The CDR3 spans 15 residues. V gave up 4 bases and J gave up 2 bases, with 13 bases separating them. The DNA of the CDR3 is TGCGCCAGCAGTGTGACTCCTAGAGCCACAGATACGCAGTATTTT. Its translation is CASSVTPRATDTQYF.

There are a few counts of this clone. The chain couples TRBV7-9 to TRBJ1-1; D is unresolved. Trimming took 1 base from V and 1 from J, leaving 7 bases between them. Germline assignment: CDR1 SEHNR and CDR2 FQNEAQ (reference sequence). The CDR3 contains 14 residues. CDR3 nucleotide sequence: TGTGCCAGCAGCTTAGTGAAGACGAACACTGAAGCTTTCTTT. Translation: CASSLVKTNTEAFF.

This rearrangement joins TRBV28 to TRBJ2-5, with 10 bases fitting TRBD1. There are 17 residues in the CDR3. J lost 4 bases, V lost 6 bases, and 14 bases had no gene match. CDR1 is MDHEN, CDR2 SYDVKM, per germline. The CDR3 sequence: CASRTATGGSVGETQYF. CDR3 bases: TGTGCCAGCAGAACCGCGACAGGGGGCTCGGTGGGAGAGACCCAGTACTTC.

V gene TRBV27 combines with J gene TRBJ2-1; TRBD1 matches 8 bases. V lost 8 bases to trimming and J lost 0 bases; unmatched junction nucleotides: 15. From germline, CDR1 is MNHEY and CDR2 SMNVEV (reference sequence). The CDR3 runs to 18 residues. CDR3 region: CASWDRSSDSSSYNEQFF. In DNA form, the CDR3 reads TGTGCCAGCTGGGACAGGAGTAGCGACAGTAGCTCCTACAATGAGCAGTTCTTC.

The chain recombines TRBV27 with TRBJ2-1, with TRBD2 identical over 7 bases. CDR1 and CDR2 (germline): MNHEY, SMNVEV (reference sequence). Trimming cost V 8 bases and J 1 base; bases outside gene matches: 5. The CDR3 is made up of 14 amino acids. The CDR3 DNA sequence: TGTGCCAGCGCACTGGGGGGGTCCTACAATGAGCAGTTCTTC. Its protein is CASALGGSYNEQFF.

The CDR3 sequence is CASRDGNYYEQYF. The CDR3 DNA follows: TGTGCCAGCCGGGACGGAAATTACTACGAGCAGTACTTC. The genes are TRBV2 and TRBJ2-7; D is possibly TRBD1 or TRBD2 (5 bases each). Germline V CDR1 and CDR2: SNHLY, FYNNEI. Trimming pared 8 bases from V and 3 bases from J, leaving 14 bases between. This CDR3 spans 13 amino acids.

This clone occurred once. The V gene is TRBV2, the J gene TRBJ1-2; D might be TRBD1 (5 bases). The CDR3 is made up of 17 amino acids. Germline assignment: CDR1 SNHLY and CDR2 FYNNEI. The V end lost 3 bases, the J end lost 0 bases, and 17 bases lay between the germline ends. The CDR3 bases are TGTGCCAGCAGTGAGATTTATCGGGACTTGGCTAACTATGGCTACACCTTC. Protein: CASSEIYRDLANYGYTF. The full variable domain, with the rest looked up from reference TRBV2 and TRBJ1-2, is EPEVTQTPSHQVTQMGQEVILRCVPISNHLYFYWYRQILGQKVEFLVSFYNNEISEKSEIFDDQFSVERPDGSNFTLKIRSTKLEDSAMYFCASSEIYRDLANYGYTFGSGTRLTVV.

The rearrangement uses TRBV28 and TRBJ1-3, with a tentative D call TRBD1 (5 bases). The germline V gene encodes CDR1 MDHEN and CDR2 SYDVKM. Trimming took off 6 bases at V and 0 bases at J, with 12 bases between the two ends. There are 15 residues in the CDR3. The CDR3 loop is CASRKTVSSGNTIYF. The CDR3 DNA reads TGTGCCAGCAGGAAGACAGTGAGCTCTGGAAACACCATATATTTT.

This chain joins TRBV6-1 and TRBJ1-5, with D unclear. V lost 1 base and J lost 0, with 10 bases in between. Germline V CDR1 and CDR2: MNHNS, SASEGT. This CDR3 has 16 residues. The CDR3 loop is CASSEEAEYSNQPQHF. Written as DNA, the CDR3 is TGTGCCAGCAGTGAAGAAGCCGAATATAGCAATCAGCCCCAGCATTTT.

The genes are TRBV13 and TRBJ2-1; 11 bases are shared with TRBD2. CDR3 size: 13 residues. J lost 10 bases, V lost 5 bases, and 4 bases had no gene match. Germline assignment: CDR1 PRHDT and CDR2 FYEKMQ (reference sequence). CDR3 sequence: CASSARLAGEQFF. The CDR3 coding sequence is TGTGCCAGCAGCGCCAGACTAGCGGGAGAGCAGTTCTTC.